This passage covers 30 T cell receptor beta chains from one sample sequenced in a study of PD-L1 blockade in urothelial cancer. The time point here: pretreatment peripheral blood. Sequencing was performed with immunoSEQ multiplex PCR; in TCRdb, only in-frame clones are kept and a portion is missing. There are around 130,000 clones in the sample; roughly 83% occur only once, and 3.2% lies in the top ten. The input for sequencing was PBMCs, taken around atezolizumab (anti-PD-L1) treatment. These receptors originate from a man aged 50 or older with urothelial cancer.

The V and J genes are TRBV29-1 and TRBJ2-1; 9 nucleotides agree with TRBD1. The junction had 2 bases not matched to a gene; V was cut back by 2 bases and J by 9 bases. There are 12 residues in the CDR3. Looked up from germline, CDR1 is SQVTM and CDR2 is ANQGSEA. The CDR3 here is CSVETGGPEQFF. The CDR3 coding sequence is TGCAGCGTTGAAACAGGGGGCCCTGAGCAGTTCTTC.

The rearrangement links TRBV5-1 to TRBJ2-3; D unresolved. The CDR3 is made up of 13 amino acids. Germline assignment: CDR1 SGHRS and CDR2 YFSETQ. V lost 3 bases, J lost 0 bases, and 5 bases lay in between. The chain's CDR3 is CASSSTSTDTQYF. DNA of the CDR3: TGCGCCAGCAGCTCCACTAGCACAGATACGCAGTATTTT.

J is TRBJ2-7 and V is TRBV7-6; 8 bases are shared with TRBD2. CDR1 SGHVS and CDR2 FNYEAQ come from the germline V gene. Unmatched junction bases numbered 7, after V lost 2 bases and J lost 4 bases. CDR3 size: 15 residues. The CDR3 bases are TGTGCCAGCAGCTTATGGGGACTAGACTTGTACGAGCAGTACTTC. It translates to CASSLWGLDLYEQYF.

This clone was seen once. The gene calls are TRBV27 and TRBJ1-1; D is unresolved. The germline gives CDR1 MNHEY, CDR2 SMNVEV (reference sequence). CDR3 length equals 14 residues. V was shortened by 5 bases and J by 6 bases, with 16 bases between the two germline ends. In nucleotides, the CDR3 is TGTGCCAGCAGTCCCTTGAACAGCGGATCTGAAGCTTTCTTT. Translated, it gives CASSPLNSGSEAFF.

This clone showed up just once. CDR3 amino acids: CASSQRQGVTEAFF. CDR3 nucleotides: TGTGCCAGCAGCCAACGACAAGGGGTCACTGAAGCTTTCTTT. V usage is TRBV5-4 and J usage is TRBJ1-1; a weak D match, TRBD1 (5 bases). Germline CDR1 and CDR2: SGHNT and YYREEE (reference sequence). CDR3 length: 14 amino acids. Trimming left V 4 bases short and J 4 bases short, with 14 bases between.

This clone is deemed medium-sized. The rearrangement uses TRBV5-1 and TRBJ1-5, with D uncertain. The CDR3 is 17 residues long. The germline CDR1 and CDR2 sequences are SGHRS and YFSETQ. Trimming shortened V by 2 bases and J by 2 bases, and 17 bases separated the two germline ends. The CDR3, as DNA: TGCGCCAGCAGCTTTTTGCCCCTCGCGAGCGGCAATCAGCCCCAGCATTTT. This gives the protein CASSFLPLASGNQPQHF.

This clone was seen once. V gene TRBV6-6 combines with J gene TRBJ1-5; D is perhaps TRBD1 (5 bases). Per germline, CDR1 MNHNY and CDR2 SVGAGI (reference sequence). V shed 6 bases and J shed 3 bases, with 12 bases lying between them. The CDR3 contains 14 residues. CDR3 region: CASSRDSYNQPQHF. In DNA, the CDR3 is TGTGCCAGCAGCCGGGACTCCTACAATCAGCCCCAGCATTTT.

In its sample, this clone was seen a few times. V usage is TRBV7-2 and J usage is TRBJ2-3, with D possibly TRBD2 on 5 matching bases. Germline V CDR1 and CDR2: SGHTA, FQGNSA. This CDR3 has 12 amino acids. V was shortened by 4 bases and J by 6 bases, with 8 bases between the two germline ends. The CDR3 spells CASSSGWDTQYF. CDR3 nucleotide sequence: TGTGCCAGCAGCTCGGGGTGGGATACGCAGTATTTT.

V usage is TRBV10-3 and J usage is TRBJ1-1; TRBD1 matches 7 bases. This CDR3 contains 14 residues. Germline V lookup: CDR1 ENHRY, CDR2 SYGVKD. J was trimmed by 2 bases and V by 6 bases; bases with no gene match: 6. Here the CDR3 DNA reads TGTGCCATCAGCGCTCAGGGGGGAAACACTGAAGCTTTCTTT. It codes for CAISAQGGNTEAFF.

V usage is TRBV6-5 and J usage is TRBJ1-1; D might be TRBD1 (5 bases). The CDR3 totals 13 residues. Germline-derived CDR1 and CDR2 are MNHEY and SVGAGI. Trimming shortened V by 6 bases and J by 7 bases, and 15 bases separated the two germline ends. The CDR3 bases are TGTGCCAGCAGCCCAAGACAGATGTATGAAGCTTTCTTT. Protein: CASSPRQMYEAFF.

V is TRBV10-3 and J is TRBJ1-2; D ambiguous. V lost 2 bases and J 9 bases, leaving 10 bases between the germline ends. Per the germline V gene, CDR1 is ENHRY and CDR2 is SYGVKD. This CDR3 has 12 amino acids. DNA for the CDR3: TGTGCCATCAGTGAGCTATCTTTGAGCTACACCTTC. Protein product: CAISELSLSYTF.

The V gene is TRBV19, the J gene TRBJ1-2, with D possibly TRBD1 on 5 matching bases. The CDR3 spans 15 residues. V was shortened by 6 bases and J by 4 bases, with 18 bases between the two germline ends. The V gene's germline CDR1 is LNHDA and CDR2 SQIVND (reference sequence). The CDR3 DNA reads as TGTGCCAGTAGAACAGGTGGGGAGGGACGCTATGGCTACACCTTC. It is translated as CASRTGGEGRYGYTF.

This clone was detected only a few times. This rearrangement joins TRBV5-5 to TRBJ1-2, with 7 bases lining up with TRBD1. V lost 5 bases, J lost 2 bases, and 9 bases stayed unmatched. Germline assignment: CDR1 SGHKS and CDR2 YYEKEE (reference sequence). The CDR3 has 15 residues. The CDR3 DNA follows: TGTGCCAGCAGAAATTCCGGGACAGCCAACTATGGCTACACCTTC. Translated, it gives CASRNSGTANYGYTF.

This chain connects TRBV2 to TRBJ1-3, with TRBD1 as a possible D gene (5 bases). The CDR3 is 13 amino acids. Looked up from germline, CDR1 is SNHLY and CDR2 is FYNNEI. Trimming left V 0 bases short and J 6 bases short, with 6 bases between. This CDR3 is CASSEAGPNTIYF. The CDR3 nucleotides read TGTGCCAGCAGTGAAGCGGGGCCAAACACCATATATTTT. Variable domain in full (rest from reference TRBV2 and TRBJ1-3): EPEVTQTPSHQVTQMGQEVILRCVPISNHLYFYWYRQILGQKVEFLVSFYNNEISEKSEIFDDQFSVERPDGSNFTLKIRSTKLEDSAMYFCASSEAGPNTIYFGEGSWLTVV.

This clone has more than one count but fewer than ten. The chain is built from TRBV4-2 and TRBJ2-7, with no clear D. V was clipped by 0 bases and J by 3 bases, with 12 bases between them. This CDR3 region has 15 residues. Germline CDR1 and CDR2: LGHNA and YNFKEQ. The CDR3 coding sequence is TGTGCCAGCAGCCAAGAGTCAGGCTTTGGCTACGAGCAGTACTTC. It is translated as CASSQESGFGYEQYF.

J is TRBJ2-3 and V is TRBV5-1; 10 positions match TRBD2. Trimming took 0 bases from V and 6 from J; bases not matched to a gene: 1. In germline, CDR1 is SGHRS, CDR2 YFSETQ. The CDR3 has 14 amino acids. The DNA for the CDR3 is TGCGCCAGCAGCTTGGCGACTAGCGGGGATACGCAGTATTTT. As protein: CASSLATSGDTQYF.

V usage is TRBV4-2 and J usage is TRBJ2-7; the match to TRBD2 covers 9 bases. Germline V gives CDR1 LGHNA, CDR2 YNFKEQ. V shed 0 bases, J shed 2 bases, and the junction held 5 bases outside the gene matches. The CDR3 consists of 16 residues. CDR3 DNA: TGTGCCAGCAGCCAAGACTGGCTAGCGGGACCCTACGAGCAGTACTTC. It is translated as CASSQDWLAGPYEQYF.

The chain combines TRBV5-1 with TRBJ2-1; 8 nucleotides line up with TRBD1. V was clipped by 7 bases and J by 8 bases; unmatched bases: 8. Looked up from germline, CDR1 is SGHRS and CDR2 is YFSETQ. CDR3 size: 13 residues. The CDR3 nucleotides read TGCGCCAGCGGCCTCAGGGGGCTGGATGAGCAGTTCTTC. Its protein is CASGLRGLDEQFF.

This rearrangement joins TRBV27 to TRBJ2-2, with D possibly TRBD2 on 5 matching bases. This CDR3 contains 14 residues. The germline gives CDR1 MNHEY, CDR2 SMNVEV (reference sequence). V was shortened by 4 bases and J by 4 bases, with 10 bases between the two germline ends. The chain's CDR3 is CASSSSGVTGELFF. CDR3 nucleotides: TGTGCCAGCAGTTCAAGCGGCGTCACCGGGGAGCTGTTTTTT.

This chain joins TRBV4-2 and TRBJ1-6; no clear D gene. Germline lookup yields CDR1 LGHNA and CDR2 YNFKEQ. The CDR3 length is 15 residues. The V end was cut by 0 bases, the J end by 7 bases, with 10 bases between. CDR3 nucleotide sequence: TGTGCCAGCAGCCAAGATCAGGATACAAATTCACCCCTCCACTTT. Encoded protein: CASSQDQDTNSPLHF.

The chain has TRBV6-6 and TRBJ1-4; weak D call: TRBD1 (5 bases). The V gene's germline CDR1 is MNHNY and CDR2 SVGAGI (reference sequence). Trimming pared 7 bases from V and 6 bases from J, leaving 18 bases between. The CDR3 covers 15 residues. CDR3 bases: TGTGCCAGCACCGGAATCTCGGGGGTTGATGAAAAACTGTTTTTT. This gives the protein CASTGISGVDEKLFF.

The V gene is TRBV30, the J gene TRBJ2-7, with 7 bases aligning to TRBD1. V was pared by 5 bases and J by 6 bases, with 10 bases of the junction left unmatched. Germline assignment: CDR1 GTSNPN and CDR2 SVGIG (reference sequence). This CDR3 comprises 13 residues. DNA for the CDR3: TGTGCCTGGGACACAGGGGATGGTCTCGAGCAGTACTTC. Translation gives CAWDTGDGLEQYF.

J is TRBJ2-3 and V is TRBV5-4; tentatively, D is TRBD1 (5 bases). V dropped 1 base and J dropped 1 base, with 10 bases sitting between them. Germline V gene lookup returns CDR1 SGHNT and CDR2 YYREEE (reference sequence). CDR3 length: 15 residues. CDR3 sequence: CASSLKTGRTDTQYF. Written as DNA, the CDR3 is TGTGCCAGCAGCTTGAAAACAGGACGCACAGATACGCAGTATTTT.

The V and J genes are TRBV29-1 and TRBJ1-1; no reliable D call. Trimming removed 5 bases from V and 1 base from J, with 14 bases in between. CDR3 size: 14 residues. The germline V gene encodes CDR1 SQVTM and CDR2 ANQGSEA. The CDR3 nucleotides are TGCAGCGTTACCCAGGCAACTTCGAACACTGAAGCTTTCTTT. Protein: CSVTQATSNTEAFF.

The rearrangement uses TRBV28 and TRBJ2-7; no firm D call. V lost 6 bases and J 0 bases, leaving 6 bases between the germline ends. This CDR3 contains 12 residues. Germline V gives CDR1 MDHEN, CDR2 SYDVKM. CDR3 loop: CASRASSYEQYF. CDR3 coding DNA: TGTGCCAGCAGGGCCAGCTCCTACGAGCAGTACTTC.

The DNA of the CDR3 is TGTGCCAGCTCACCGATGACGAGACGAGCGGCTTCCAATGAGCAGTTCTTC. Protein product: CASSPMTRRAASNEQFF. The chain joins TRBV18 to TRBJ2-1, with D perhaps matching TRBD2 (5 bases). Trimming stripped 3 bases from V and 6 bases from J, with 21 bases between. This CDR3 is built from 17 residues. Looked up from germline, CDR1 is KGHSH and CDR2 is LQKENI.

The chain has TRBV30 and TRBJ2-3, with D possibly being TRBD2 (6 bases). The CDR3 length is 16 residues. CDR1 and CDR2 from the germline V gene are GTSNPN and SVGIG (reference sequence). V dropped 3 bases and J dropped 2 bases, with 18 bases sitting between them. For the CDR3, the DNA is TGTGCCTGGAGACATTTTGGGGCGGGATCCACAGATACGCAGTATTTT. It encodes CAWRHFGAGSTDTQYF.

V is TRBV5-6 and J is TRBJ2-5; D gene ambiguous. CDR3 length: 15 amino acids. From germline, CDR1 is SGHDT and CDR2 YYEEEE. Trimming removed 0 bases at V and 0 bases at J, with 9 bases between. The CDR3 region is CASSLGPRYQETQYF. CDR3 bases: TGTGCCAGCAGCTTGGGGCCGAGGTACCAAGAGACCCAGTACTTC.

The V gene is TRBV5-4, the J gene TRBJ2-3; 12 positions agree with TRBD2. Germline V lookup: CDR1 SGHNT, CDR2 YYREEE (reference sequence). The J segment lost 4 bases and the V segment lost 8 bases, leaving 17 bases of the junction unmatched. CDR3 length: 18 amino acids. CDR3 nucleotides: TGTGCCAGGTCCCCGACTAGCGGGAGACCCCTCCGGGCAGATACGCAGTATTTT. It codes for CARSPTSGRPLRADTQYF.

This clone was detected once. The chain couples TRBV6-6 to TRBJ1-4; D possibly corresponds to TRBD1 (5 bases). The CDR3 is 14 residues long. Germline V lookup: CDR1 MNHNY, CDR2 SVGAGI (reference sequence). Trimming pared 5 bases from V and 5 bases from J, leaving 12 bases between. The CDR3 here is CASSRVGGNEKLFF. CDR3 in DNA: TGTGCCAGCAGTCGTGTGGGGGGGAATGAAAAACTGTTTTTT.